This T cell receptor (beta chain) is from a study of cytomegalovirus exposure and HLA in healthy donors. Profiled with immunoSEQ multiplex PCR; TCRdb holds only in-frame clones, not every one. In the table there are about 140,000 clones, around four fifths of which are singletons. General study results and limits: Cytomegalovirus-associated TCR beta chains were listed, numbering 150 to 200. The majority of TCR sequences were rare, yet some public TCRs appeared in many donors.

The CDR3 totals 17 residues. The J segment lost 2 bases and the V segment lost 1 base, leaving 7 bases of the junction unmatched. Germline-derived CDR1 and CDR2 are SGHRS and YFSETQ. The donors were in the 120-subject validation cohort; that cohort was separate from the approximately 700-subject first cohort. This clone was seen once. Its specificity is unknown. The receptor was isolated from a man aged 25-40 years in good health and CMV-seropositive. The sequenced material came from PBMCs. The rearrangement uses TRBV5-1 and TRBJ2-4; TRBD1 matches 9 bases. CDR3 region: CASSLTGGAMTKNIQYF. CDR3 DNA: TGCGCCAGCAGCTTGACAGGGGGCGCGATGACCAAAAACATTCAGTACTTC.